This T cell receptor beta chain was captured in a study of blood T cell repertoires in COVID-19 (dated by TCRdb to 2018 to 2021). As for the study more broadly: Samples from collaborators originated in the United States, Italy and Spain and spanned both the acute and convalescent phases of COVID-19. Subjects who had been exposed to COVID-19, were actively infected with it, or had recovered from it provided the deeply sampled blood TCRbeta repertoires that made up the dataset. A de-identified subject ID, COVID-19 status, age in years and sex were almost always included in the sample metadata. The samples were drawn from two sources: the first 160 participants of the ongoing ImmuneRACE study, and 1,254 subjects contributed by 6 global collaborators. Where HLA class I and class II types were available, the types were taken from metadata supplied by the sample provider, not from assay-based typing. The repertoires were released in a freely available public database meant as a resource for research on the immune response to SARS-CoV-2. The material from the prospective study consisted of cDNA or gDNA derived from T cells, B-cell-depleted T cells, or PBMCs.

The research as a whole found: How much clinical and demographic metadata was included differed by source and by participant, and the metadata was provided uncurated.

The germline V gene provides CDR1 SGHRS and CDR2 YFSETQ. V loses 5 bases of germline sequence and J loses 0 bases, and the interval between the two ends is 13 bases. The CDR3 sequence holds 15 residues, the cysteine and phenylalanine included. CDR3 DNA is the only sequence kept; it has 45 bases, read in frame from the first base. TCRbeta CDR3 regions were amplified from genomic DNA by means of the immunoSEQ Assay, a bias-controlled multiplex PCR. The authors' analysis ran thus. The number of nucleated cells in each sample was estimated by amplification of reference gene primers within the assay. Sequence reads were collapsed and filtered to measure the absolute abundance of every unique TCRbeta CDR3 rearrangement. Productive Simpson clonality was computed per sample as the square root of Simpson's diversity index over productive rearrangements. The source is immuneACCESS, and TCRdb retained only in-frame sequences with V and J called. Part of the clones is not carried over; for the studies checked, unresolved V genes explain less than half of this, and the remainder is unexplained. D and trimming were read from the DNA, whereas the V and J calls and clone size are those reported in that table. The sample table records around 150,000 clones; around 90% of these occur just once. Of the sample, approximately 4.1% is held by the ten largest clones.

This clone was seen a few times. Its antigen is currently not known. The sample holds no much larger clone one base away, and base qualities are not on file. Collaborating institutions collected whole blood in K2EDTA tubes following their own protocols. For TCRbeta analysis, collaborator samples were shipped as frozen whole blood, as isolated PBMCs, or as DNA extracted from either sample type. This TCR was sampled from a woman between 55 and 75 years old with active or convalescent COVID-19. Sequencing input: peripheral blood. This sequence uses TRBV5-1 and TRBJ2-3, with TRBD1 perhaps the D gene, on 6 matching bases. The bases read TGCGCCAGCAGGGTACAGGGTTGGAGCACAGATACGCAGTATTTT. It specifies CASRVQGWSTDTQYF. The entire variable domain, with the stretches around the CDR3 drawn from the reference TRBV5-1 and TRBJ2-3 proteins, is KAGVTQTPRYLIKTRGQQVTLSCSPISGHRSVSWYQQTPGQGLQFLFEYFSETQRNKGNFPGRFSGRQFSNSRSEMNVSTLELGDSALYLCASRVQGWSTDTQYFGPGTRLTVL.